These 25 T cell receptor beta chains were all obtained from the same sample, sequenced in a study of naive and memory T cell subsets. Amplification of ligated cDNA took four PCR rounds with SP2 and nested alpha and beta constant primers. TCRdb re-called the 5' RACE reads through MiXCR, storing one row per CDR3 protein. Seen here are 32,000 or so distinct CDR3 sequences, 16% observed once, and the top ten hold around 2.5%. An oligonucleotide containing a UMI was ligated to the 3' end of TCR cDNA. Every receptor here comes from a female donor in good health.

The table lists this clonotype with a count of one. The chain combines TRBV6-6 with TRBJ1-6; no clear D. Germline loops: CDR1 MNHNY, CDR2 SVGAGI (reference sequence). The CDR3 has 17 residues. The V gene lost 0 bases and the J gene lost 0 bases, with 9 bases spanning the gap. The CDR3 sequence: CASSYSVWSSYNSPLHF. As DNA, the CDR3 is TGTGCCAGCAGTTACTCTGTCTGGAGCTCCTATAATTCACCCCTCCACTTT.

This clonotype was seen more than once but under ten times. The rearrangement links TRBV7-2 to TRBJ1-1; D gene uncertain. The CDR3 has 13 amino acids. V lost 3 bases, J lost 1 base, and 6 bases lay in between. CDR1 is SGHTA, CDR2 FQGNSA, per germline. CDR3 bases: TGTGCCAGCAGCTTGCCTGCGAACACTGAAGCTTTCTTT. Protein product: CASSLPANTEAFF.

The chain uses TRBV29-1 and TRBJ2-5, with 10 bases matching TRBD2. V shed 8 bases and J 4 bases; nucleotides not matched to a gene: 13. The CDR3 contains 15 residues. Per the germline V gene, CDR1 is SQVTM and CDR2 is ANQGSEA. The CDR3 region has the DNA TGCAGCATTCCTCTAGCGGGGGCAATCCGAGAGACCCAGTACTTC. It specifies CSIPLAGAIRETQYF.

The gene calls are TRBV5-5 and TRBJ1-4; a possible D gene is TRBD1 (5 bases). The germline CDR1 and CDR2 sequences are SGHKS and YYEKEE (reference sequence). V lost 7 bases and J lost 1, with 20 bases in between. The CDR3 spans 17 residues. CDR3 coding DNA: TGTGCCAGCCGCATAGGACGGCTTGGGGGAACTAATGAAAAACTGTTTTTT. Residues: CASRIGRLGGTNEKLFF.

This chain connects TRBV2 to TRBJ1-1; TRBD1 aligns across 7 bases. V shed 10 bases and J 0 bases; nucleotides not matched to a gene: 5. The germline CDR1 and CDR2 sequences are SNHLY and FYNNEI. The CDR3 runs 13 residues. The CDR3 reads CATIRGMNTEAFF. CDR3 sequence (DNA): TGTGCCACTATCAGGGGGATGAACACTGAAGCTTTCTTT. The entire variable domain, with the rest obtained from reference TRBV2 and TRBJ1-1, is as follows: EPEVTQTPSHQVTQMGQEVILRCVPISNHLYFYWYRQILGQKVEFLVSFYNNEISEKSEIFDDQFSVERPDGSNFTLKIRSTKLEDSAMYFCATIRGMNTEAFFGQGTRLTVV.

The rearrangement links TRBV11-2 to TRBJ2-5, with D perhaps matching TRBD1 (5 bases). The CDR3 sequence is 16 residues long. The germline V gene encodes CDR1 SGHAT and CDR2 FQNNGV. Trimming cost V 1 base and J 0 bases, with 12 bases left between them. CDR3 residues: CASSLAATDNQETQYF. For the CDR3, the DNA is TGTGCCAGCAGCTTAGCCGCGACAGACAACCAAGAGACCCAGTACTTC.

In its sample, this clonotype was seen many times. The chain recombines TRBV6-6 with TRBJ2-4; D is unclear. Germline CDR1 MNHNY, CDR2 SVGAGI (reference sequence). Trimming pared 7 bases from V and 9 bases from J, leaving 19 bases between. CDR3 length equals 14 residues. CDR3 in DNA: TGTGCCAGCACTTGGCCAGGTTTAAGCACCATTCAGTACTTC. Protein sequence: CASTWPGLSTIQYF.

This clonotype was recorded many times. The J gene is TRBJ2-7, the V gene TRBV6-5, with TRBD1 identical over 10 bases. The CDR3 extends over 13 amino acids. CDR1 and CDR2 (germline): MNHEY, SVGAGI. With V trimmed by 5 bases and J by 5 bases, 3 bases remained unmatched. CDR3 sequence reads: CASSAGQGNEQYF. The CDR3 bases are TGTGCCAGCAGTGCGGGACAGGGGAACGAGCAGTACTTC.

J is TRBJ2-3 and V is TRBV12-3 or TRBV12-4; 9 bases are shared with TRBD2. This CDR3 region has 15 residues. The V segment lost 3 bases and the J segment 4 bases; nucleotides outside the gene matches: 5. For the CDR3, the DNA is TGTGCCAGCAGTTTGGCGGGGGGGTCAGCAGATACGCAGTATTTT. Amino acids: CASSLAGGSADTQYF.

The chain recombines TRBV6-5 with TRBJ2-3; D call uncertain. Germline assignment: CDR1 MNHEY and CDR2 SVGAGI. This CDR3 region has 13 residues. With 7 bases removed from V and 1 base from J, the gap between germline ends came to 9 bases. The CDR3 sequence is CASIGLGTDTQYF. CDR3 nucleotide sequence: TGTGCCAGCATTGGGTTGGGCACAGATACGCAGTATTTT.

CDR3 coding DNA: TGTGCCAGCAGTGGTGTCCCGACCACTGAAGCTTTCTTT. Translation gives CASSGVPTTEAFF. The chain recombines TRBV6-1 with TRBJ1-1; unclear D gene. CDR1 is MNHNS and CDR2 is SASEGT in the germline V gene. The CDR3 is made up of 13 amino acids. The V end lost 4 bases, the J end lost 4 bases, and 10 bases lay between the germline ends.

The chain uses TRBV20-1 and TRBJ1-5; TRBD1 might be the D (6 bases). V gave up 6 bases and J gave up 5 bases, with 14 bases separating them. Germline V lookup: CDR1 DFQATT, CDR2 SNEGSKA (reference sequence). The CDR3 contains 13 residues. The CDR3 bases are TGCAGTGCAACGACAGGAGCAGATCAGCCCCAGCATTTT. As protein: CSATTGADQPQHF.

This clonotype was seen more than once but under ten times. The rearrangement uses TRBV12-3 or TRBV12-4 and TRBJ1-1; no clear D. V lost 6 bases and J 11 bases, leaving 13 bases between the germline ends. This CDR3 contains 11 residues. The CDR3 DNA reads as TGTGCCAGCAGCAAAGACCGAGCCGCTTTCTTT. Its translation is CASSKDRAAFF.

V usage is TRBV12-3 or TRBV12-4 and J usage is TRBJ2-7; 7 bases agree with TRBD1. CDR3 length: 12 amino acids. The V segment lost 6 bases and the J segment 4 bases; nucleotides outside the gene matches: 3. CDR3 sequence (DNA): TGTGCCAGCAGGGGGGACAGTTACGAGCAGTACTTC. Translation gives CASRGDSYEQYF.

CDR3 residues: CASTRAGPKETQYF. In nucleotides, the CDR3 is TGTGCCAGCACCCGAGCGGGGCCCAAAGAGACCCAGTACTTC. J is TRBJ2-5 and V is TRBV12-3 or TRBV12-4, with 7 bases matching TRBD2. This CDR3 spans 14 amino acids. V lost 7 bases to trimming and J lost 3 bases; unmatched junction nucleotides: 8.

In regard to this clonotype: At one of its ends the junction is not consistent with the germline gene, which may arise from a read error. This chain joins TRBV7-6 and TRBJ2-3, with D uncertain. The germline V gene encodes CDR1 SGHVS and CDR2 FNYEAQ. The CDR3 sequence is 13 residues long. Here the CDR3 reads CVSSLAEGDTQYF. CDR3 DNA: TGTGTCAGCAGCTTAGCTGAAGGAGATACGCAGTATTTT.

This clonotype was detected ten times or more. The genes are TRBV29-1 and TRBJ1-1; perhaps TRBD1 as D (6 bases). Germline assignment: CDR1 SQVTM and CDR2 ANQGSEA. This CDR3 region has 12 residues. The V gene lost 8 bases and the J gene lost 1 base, with 11 bases spanning the gap. DNA of the CDR3: TGCAGCATCAACAGGGAGAACACTGAAGCTTTCTTT. It specifies CSINRENTEAFF.

The gene calls are TRBV29-1 and TRBJ1-1; 7 bases align to TRBD1. The CDR3 extends over 13 amino acids. Trimming at V came to 8 bases and at J to 3 bases, leaving 9 bases not matched to a gene. The germline V gene has CDR1 SQVTM and CDR2 ANQGSEA. CDR3 in amino acids: CSFRTGPDTEAFF. The CDR3 DNA follows: TGCAGCTTCCGGACAGGCCCAGACACTGAAGCTTTCTTT. The full variable domain, in which reference TRBV29-1 and TRBJ1-1 provide the parts outside the CDR3, is SAVISQKPSRDICQRGTSLTIQCQVDSQVTMMFWYRQQPGQSLTLIATANQGSEATYESGFVIDKFPISRPNLTFSTLTVSNMSPEDSSIYLCSFRTGPDTEAFFGQGTRLTVV.

This clonotype was observed a handful of times. The DNA for the CDR3 is TGTGCCAGCAGCTTAGCGACAGGAGGAACTGAAGCTTTCTTT. Protein: CASSLATGGTEAFF. This chain connects TRBV7-9 to TRBJ1-1; maybe TRBD1 (6 bases). Germline V gene data show CDR1 as SEHNR and CDR2 as FQNEAQ (reference sequence). CDR3 length: 14 residues. Trimming pared 0 bases from V and 5 bases from J, leaving 10 bases between.

The chain has TRBV7-9 and TRBJ1-2; a weak D match, TRBD1 (6 bases). The V gene lost 2 bases and the J gene lost 2 bases, with 12 bases spanning the gap. The CDR3 loop spans 15 amino acids. Germline CDR1 and CDR2: SEHNR and FQNEAQ (reference sequence). For the CDR3, the DNA is TGTGCCAGCAGCTTATACAGGGATGGGAACTATGGCTACACCTTC. Encoded protein: CASSLYRDGNYGYTF. Full variable domain (rest looked up from reference TRBV7-9 and TRBJ1-2): DTGVSQNPRHKITKRGQNVTFRCDPISEHNRLYWYRQTLGQGPEFLTYFQNEAQLEKSRLLSDRFSAERPKGSFSTLEIQRTEQGDSAMYLCASSLYRDGNYGYTFGSGTRLTVV.

The chain couples TRBV5-1 to TRBJ2-5; 7 nucleotides match TRBD2. Germline CDR1 reads SGHRS; CDR2 reads YFSETQ. Unmatched junction bases numbered 10, after V lost 3 bases and J lost 5 bases. This CDR3 has 15 residues. Here the CDR3 DNA reads TGCGCCAGCAGCTCGAAAGGACTAGACGCGGAGACCCAGTACTTC. This gives the protein CASSSKGLDAETQYF.

This clonotype was seen only a few times. The chain recombines TRBV11-2 with TRBJ2-7; either TRBD1 or TRBD2 may supply D (6 bases each). The CDR3 sequence is 14 residues long. Germline lookup yields CDR1 SGHAT and CDR2 FQNNGV. Trimming removed 2 bases from V and 2 bases from J, with 10 bases in between. CDR3 residues: CASSLTGGAYEQYF. The CDR3 nucleotides are TGTGCCAGCAGCTTAACCGGGGGCGCCTACGAGCAGTACTTC.

This clonotype was recorded a few times. The V call is TRBV5-4, the J call TRBJ1-2, with D perhaps TRBD1 (5 bases). The CDR3 sequence is 15 residues long. Trimming removed 5 bases from V and 5 bases from J, with 19 bases in between. The V gene's germline CDR1 is SGHNT and CDR2 YYREEE (reference sequence). The DNA of the CDR3 is TGTGCCAGCAGGAAAAATACCGGGACCAAGTATGGCTACACCTTC. As protein: CASRKNTGTKYGYTF.

The chain carries TRBV20-1 and TRBJ2-2, with 7 bases identical to TRBD1. J was trimmed by 6 bases and V by 1 base; bases with no gene match: 2. The CDR3 runs 13 residues. Germline V lookup: CDR1 DFQATT, CDR2 SNEGSKA (reference sequence). CDR3 region: CSARGQGAGELFF. The CDR3 DNA reads TGCAGTGCTAGAGGCCAGGGGGCCGGGGAGCTGTTTTTT.

At least ten counts were recorded for this clonotype. This sequence joins TRBV29-1 and TRBJ2-1; no reliable D call. CDR1 and CDR2 from the germline V gene are SQVTM and ANQGSEA. The CDR3 runs to 11 residues. Trimming cost V 6 bases and J 5 bases, with 8 bases left between them. This CDR3 reads CSVVLHNEQFF. CDR3 nucleotides: TGCAGCGTCGTGTTACACAATGAGCAGTTCTTC.